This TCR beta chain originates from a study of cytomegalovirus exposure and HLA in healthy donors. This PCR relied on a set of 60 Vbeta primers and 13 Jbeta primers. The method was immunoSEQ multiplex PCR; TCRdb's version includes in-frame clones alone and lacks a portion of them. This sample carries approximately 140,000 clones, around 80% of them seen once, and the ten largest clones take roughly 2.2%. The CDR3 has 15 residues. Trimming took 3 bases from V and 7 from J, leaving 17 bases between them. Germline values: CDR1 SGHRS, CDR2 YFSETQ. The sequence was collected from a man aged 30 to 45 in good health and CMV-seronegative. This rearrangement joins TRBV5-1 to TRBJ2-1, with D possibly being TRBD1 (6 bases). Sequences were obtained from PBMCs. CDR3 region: CASSSWTATGNEQFF. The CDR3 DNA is TGCGCCAGCAGCTCCTGGACAGCTACGGGGAATGAGCAGTTCTTC.